This T cell receptor beta chain stems from a study of early T cells in non-severe SARS-CoV-2 infection (dated by TCRdb to the early 2020s). Context from the whole study: Because TCR sequencing relied on bulk RNA taken from unsorted whole blood, pairing of alpha and beta chains was not possible.

This clonotype was observed a few times. There is no known antigen for this receptor. Qualities for individual bases were not recorded, and no much larger clone is one base off. The study was a case-control design nested within a healthcare worker cohort in London, UK, with weekly nasopharyngeal swab PCR tests and blood sampling. Healthcare workers were recruited between 23 and 31 March 2020, during the week of the UK lockdown, and were followed weekly for up to about 15 weeks. Results and caveats for the whole study, not just this receptor: Matching against VDJdb was skewed toward anti-spike CD8 responses, likely underestimated virus-specific expansions, and missed private and CD4 specificities.

The protocol used for the library was 5' RACE. Sequencing was performed on a NextSeq 500. Unique molecular identifiers were attached to individual cDNA molecules in the TCR library protocol so that sequencing error and PCR bias could be corrected. Sequencing covered both TCR alpha and beta chains, and within each sample the abundances of alpha and beta sequences were tightly co-correlated. Per the original workflow: Decombinator V4 was used to perform V gene, J gene and CDR3 annotation of TCR sequences. Expanded TCRs were defined as changing significantly between any two time points under a Poisson model with p below 0.0001. Abundances of TCRs were expressed as counts per million after normalisation to the total number of TCRs sequenced in each sample. A search of VDJdb, accessed on 1 November 2021, was run for TCRs annotated to CMV, EBV and SARS-CoV-2, with TCRs annotated for multiple antigens excluded. Using fastp at Q25 and MiXCR, TCRdb reprocessed the public reads and kept productive beta chains. Under each unique CDR3 protein, matching rows form one entry showing the most common genes and DNA. TCRdb's processing, not the authors' own work, is the source of the V and J calls. The table for this sample lists roughly 40,000 distinct CDR3 sequences; over 3.5% of them were counted only once. The biggest ten clones account for roughly 5% of the sample.

This TCR derives from an adult who was a healthcare worker with PCR-confirmed SARS-CoV-2 infection or an uninfected control (not recorded which). The sample comprised whole blood.

The nucleotides read TGCAGTGCTAGGAGGACAGAGAACTATGGCTACACCTTC. The resulting protein is CSARRTENYGYTF. The chain uses TRBV20-1 and TRBJ1-2; a tentative D match to TRBD1 spans 6 bases. V drops 3 bases and J drops 2 bases, leaving 10 bases in between. CDR1 DFQATT and CDR2 SNEGSKA were looked up in the germline V gene (reference sequence). Including the terminal cysteine and phenylalanine, the CDR3 comprises 13 residues. This entry keeps only the CDR3 DNA: 39 bases, framed from base 1.